This passage covers 28 T cell receptor beta chains from one sample sequenced in a study of cytomegalovirus exposure and HLA in healthy donors (dated by TCRdb to 2017 to 2019). The library was obtained by the immunoSEQ multiplex PCR assay. For the multiplex PCR, a mixture combining 60 forward primers for TCR Vbeta segments and 13 reverse primers for TCR Jbeta segments was used. As stored in TCRdb, this immuneACCESS dataset retains in-frame rearrangements with V and J assigned. A fraction of the clones does not appear; measured against another copy, unresolved V genes explain less than half of the discrepancy, and the remainder lacks a known reason. This sample gives approximately 100,000 clones in total; around 79% of them show up just once. The ten largest clones capture about 1.9% of the sample. Sequences were obtained from PBMCs. These receptor sequences come from a woman in her thirties or forties in good health and CMV-seronegative.

The CDR3 nucleotides are TGTGCCAGAAGGTCCCTGGGACAGGGATGGACTGAAGCTTTCTTT. Its translation is CARRSLGQGWTEAFF. The genes are TRBV5-3 and TRBJ1-1; TRBD1 matches at 9 bases. TRBV5-3 is an ORF, and what it does is uncertain. Unmatched junction bases numbered 10, after V lost 5 bases and J lost 5 bases. CDR3 length: 15 residues.

This clone came up a few times. The gene calls are TRBV6-5 and TRBJ2-7; a weak D match, TRBD1 (6 bases). Germline assignment: CDR1 MNHEY and CDR2 SVGAGI. The V gene lost 2 bases and the J gene lost 6 bases, with 11 bases spanning the gap. This CDR3 contains 13 residues. CDR3 amino acids: CASSYAQGSEQYF. CDR3 in DNA: TGTGCCAGCAGTTACGCCCAGGGGAGCGAGCAGTACTTC.

The chain employs TRBV5-1 and TRBJ2-7, with D possibly being TRBD2 (6 bases). The CDR3 consists of 15 residues. Germline V gene sequence: CDR1 SGHRS, CDR2 YFSETQ. Trimming removed 0 bases from V and 5 bases from J, with 15 bases in between. The CDR3 sequence: CASSLAVAEGHEQYF. In DNA form, the CDR3 reads TGCGCCAGCAGCTTGGCGGTAGCGGAAGGCCACGAGCAGTACTTC.

The V gene is TRBV25-1, the J gene TRBJ1-1; 8 bases align to TRBD1. V shed 2 bases and J 4 bases; nucleotides not matched to a gene: 6. The CDR3 is made up of 15 amino acids. The germline V gene encodes CDR1 MGHDK and CDR2 SYGVNS. The CDR3 loop reads CASSEQGAVGTEAFF. The CDR3 nucleotides read TGTGCCAGCAGTGAACAGGGGGCGGTCGGCACTGAAGCTTTCTTT.

The J gene is TRBJ2-2, the V gene TRBV2, with TRBD1 matching 8 bases. Germline CDR1 and CDR2: SNHLY and FYNNEI. V lost 5 bases to trimming and J lost 7 bases; unmatched junction nucleotides: 3. CDR3 length: 13 residues. DNA of the CDR3: TGTGCCAGCAGTCGACAGGGGAACGGGGAGCTGTTTTTT. Amino acids: CASSRQGNGELFF. Variable domain in full (rest from reference TRBV2 and TRBJ2-2): EPEVTQTPSHQVTQMGQEVILRCVPISNHLYFYWYRQILGQKVEFLVSFYNNEISEKSEIFDDQFSVERPDGSNFTLKIRSTKLEDSAMYFCASSRQGNGELFFGEGSRLTVL.

The gene calls are TRBV7-6 and TRBJ2-5, with 11 bases lining up with TRBD2. The assigned J gene may be wrong: the sequence end matches TRBJ2-7 better. The CDR3 has 16 residues. Germline CDR1 and CDR2: SGHVS and FNYEAQ. The CDR3 is CASSVGLAGLYYEQYF. The DNA of the CDR3 is TGTGCCAGCAGCGTAGGACTAGCGGGTCTATACTACGAGCAGTACTTC.

This clone showed up just once. The V call is TRBV4-3, the J call TRBJ1-4; D is possibly TRBD1 (5 bases). CDR1 is LGHNA and CDR2 is YSLEER in the germline V gene. V shed 0 bases and J shed 8 bases, with 19 bases lying between them. The CDR3 spans 17 residues. CDR3 DNA: TGCGCCAGCAGCCAAGATGGGGCTACGGGGGGGGACGAAAAACTGTTTTTT. The encoded protein is CASSQDGATGGDEKLFF.

The count of this clone is one. The rearrangement uses TRBV5-1 and TRBJ2-5; 12 nucleotides agree with TRBD1. This CDR3 is built from 14 residues. V lost 5 bases, J lost 11 bases, and 10 bases stayed unmatched. Germline V gene lookup returns CDR1 SGHRS and CDR2 YFSETQ. CDR3 residues: CASRSGQGAREQYF. The CDR3 DNA reads TGCGCCAGCAGATCGGGACAGGGGGCGAGGGAGCAGTACTTC.

Written as DNA, the CDR3 is TGCAGCGTTGATGAAGGGGGCGGTGAAGCTTTCTTT. Translated: CSVDEGGGEAFF. The genes are TRBV29-1 and TRBJ1-1, with 7 bases identical to TRBD1. Trimming cost V 3 bases and J 7 bases; bases outside gene matches: 5. From germline, CDR1 is SQVTM and CDR2 ANQGSEA. This CDR3 contains 12 residues.

This rearrangement joins TRBV19 to TRBJ2-7; no firm D call. Trimming cost V 5 bases and J 0 bases, with 11 bases left between them. CDR1 LNHDA and CDR2 SQIVND come from the germline V gene (reference sequence). This CDR3 region has 14 residues. Here the CDR3 reads CASSLFPSSYEQYF. The CDR3 DNA reads TGTGCCAGTAGTCTTTTCCCGAGCTCCTACGAGCAGTACTTC.

The chain uses TRBV6-1 and TRBJ2-5; maybe TRBD1 (5 bases). The V gene lost 1 base and the J gene lost 5 bases, with 11 bases spanning the gap. CDR1 is MNHNS, CDR2 SASEGT, per germline. The CDR3 extends over 14 amino acids. The CDR3 nucleotides are TGTGCCAGCAGTGAAGGGCAGGGTTGGGAGACCCAGTACTTC. It encodes CASSEGQGWETQYF.

In its sample, this clone was seen a few times. The chain is built from TRBV29-1 and TRBJ1-2; D perhaps matches TRBD1 (6 bases). The CDR3 runs 13 residues. V gave up 4 bases and J gave up 2 bases, with 11 bases separating them. Germline assignment: CDR1 SQVTM and CDR2 ANQGSEA. The CDR3 nucleotides read TGCAGCGTTGCGGGGGGGCCGAACTATGGCTACACCTTC. This sequence encodes CSVAGGPNYGYTF.

V and J are TRBV19 and TRBJ2-3, with TRBD2 as a possible D gene (6 bases). V dropped 3 bases and J dropped 4 bases, with 20 bases sitting between them. This CDR3 contains 17 residues. Germline values: CDR1 LNHDA, CDR2 SQIVND (reference sequence). The CDR3: CASSMGRGSKVADTQYF. The CDR3 DNA sequence: TGTGCCAGTAGTATGGGACGGGGGAGTAAGGTAGCAGATACGCAGTATTTT. Full variable domain (outside the CDR3, taken from reference TRBV19 and TRBJ2-3): DGGITQSPKYLFRKEGQNVTLSCEQNLNHDAMYWYRQDPGQGLRLIYYSQIVNDFQKGDIAEGYSVSREKKESFPLTVTSAQKNPTAFYLCASSMGRGSKVADTQYFGPGTRLTVL.

The rearrangement uses TRBV7-9 and TRBJ2-7; 7 nucleotides line up with TRBD1. This CDR3 contains 13 residues. V trimming: 3 bases; J trimming: 3 bases; junction bases outside the gene matches: 2. Per the germline V gene, CDR1 is SEHNR and CDR2 is FQNEAQ (reference sequence). CDR3 residues: CASSFAGGYEQYF. Here the CDR3 DNA reads TGTGCCAGCAGCTTTGCAGGGGGCTACGAGCAGTACTTC.

This clone has a handful of counts. Other nucleotide sequences in the sample specify the same CDR3. The J gene is TRBJ2-7, the V gene TRBV7-9; D perhaps matches TRBD1 (6 bases). Germline V gene sequence: CDR1 SEHNR, CDR2 FQNEAQ (reference sequence). V dropped 1 base and J dropped 3 bases, with 10 bases sitting between them. CDR3 length: 14 amino acids. CDR3: CASSLEGQIYEQYF. CDR3 in DNA: TGTGCCAGCAGCTTAGAAGGACAGATCTACGAGCAGTACTTC.

This clone has only one observation. The rearrangement links TRBV4-1 to TRBJ2-3; tentative D call: TRBD1 (6 bases). The CDR3 extends over 14 amino acids. V was shortened by 0 bases and J by 11 bases, with 15 bases between the two germline ends. Germline V gives CDR1 MGHRA, CDR2 YSYEKL. CDR3 residues: CASSQDEGVGVQYF. The CDR3, as DNA: TGCGCCAGCAGCCAAGATGAGGGGGTGGGTGTGCAGTATTTT.

This clone was recorded a few times. This rearrangement joins TRBV7-2 to TRBJ2-1; TRBD2 matches at 10 bases. The J segment lost 2 bases and the V segment lost 5 bases, leaving 0 bases of the junction unmatched. The CDR3 sequence is 14 residues long. The germline V gene encodes CDR1 SGHTA and CDR2 FQGNSA. CDR3 sequence: CASSSGGAYNEQFF. The CDR3 nucleotides read TGTGCCAGCAGCAGCGGGGGGGCCTACAATGAGCAGTTCTTC.

The chain carries TRBV29-1 and TRBJ2-5, with TRBD2 as a possible D gene (5 bases). The germline V and J ends were trimmed by 3 bases and 0 bases, with 17 bases remaining between them. Germline V gives CDR1 SQVTM, CDR2 ANQGSEA. This CDR3 has 16 amino acids. Here the CDR3 DNA reads TGCAGCGTTGATGGTCTTCTTAGCGCATACCAAGAGACCCAGTACTTC. Translation gives CSVDGLLSAYQETQYF.

CDR3 protein: CASSYRQGNNEQFF. The CDR3 DNA follows: TGTGCCAGCAGTTATAGACAGGGTAATAATGAGCAGTTCTTC. This rearrangement joins TRBV6-5 to TRBJ2-1; 7 bases match TRBD1. With 3 bases clipped from V and 7 bases from J, the junction kept 6 bases outside the gene matches. CDR3 length: 14 residues. The germline V gene encodes CDR1 MNHEY and CDR2 SVGAGI.

The chain links TRBV7-3 to TRBJ2-5; 8 bases are a match to TRBD2. CDR3 length: 15 amino acids. Unmatched junction bases numbered 7, after V lost 3 bases and J lost 4 bases. Germline CDR1 SGHTA, CDR2 FQGTGA. CDR3 bases: TGTGCCAGCAGCTTCCAAGCGGGGGCAGGAGAGACCCAGTACTTC. The encoded protein is CASSFQAGAGETQYF.

The rearrangement joins TRBV29-1 to TRBJ1-2; D uncertain. Germline lookup yields CDR1 SQVTM and CDR2 ANQGSEA. V was clipped by 7 bases and J by 4 bases, with 10 bases between them. The CDR3 length is 11 residues. Written as DNA, the CDR3 is TGCAGCGCCCTCAGTGGCTATGGCTACACCTTC. It is translated as CSALSGYGYTF.

The V call is TRBV13, the J call TRBJ2-7, with 8 nucleotides matching TRBD1. The CDR3 has 15 amino acids. The junction had 6 bases not matched to a gene; V was cut back by 1 base and J by 4 bases. Germline V lookup: CDR1 PRHDT, CDR2 FYEKMQ (reference sequence). Here the CDR3 DNA reads TGTGCCAGCAGCTTAGATCGGGGACAGGAGTACGAGCAGTACTTC. It is translated as CASSLDRGQEYEQYF.

Turning to this clone: At the DNA level, this CDR3 is encoded by other sequences in the same sample as well. The gene calls are TRBV10-3 and TRBJ2-1, with D perhaps TRBD2 (6 bases). The V end lost 4 bases, the J end lost 6 bases, and 7 bases lay between the germline ends. The germline CDR1 and CDR2 sequences are ENHRY and SYGVKD. The CDR3 runs 12 residues. The CDR3 DNA is TGTGCCATCAGTGTGGGGGGCAATGAGCAGTTCTTC. It is translated as CAISVGGNEQFF.

The V gene is TRBV7-9, the J gene TRBJ2-3, with 7 bases matching TRBD2. The CDR3 has 14 amino acids. The V gene's germline CDR1 is SEHNR and CDR2 FQNEAQ (reference sequence). With 5 bases clipped from V and 2 bases from J, the junction kept 4 bases outside the gene matches. In DNA, the CDR3 is TGTGCCAGCAGCCCGAGCGGGAACACAGATACGCAGTATTTT. Encoded protein: CASSPSGNTDTQYF.

The V call is TRBV2, the J call TRBJ2-3; 7 bases map to TRBD2. The CDR3 contains 17 residues. Germline V CDR1 and CDR2: SNHLY, FYNNEI. The J segment lost 2 bases and the V segment lost 3 bases, leaving 11 bases of the junction unmatched. CDR3: CASSEGKLAEDTDTQYF. CDR3 nucleotides: TGTGCCAGCAGTGAGGGAAAGCTAGCGGAGGACACAGATACGCAGTATTTT.

The chain combines TRBV28 with TRBJ2-4; a weak D match, TRBD1 (6 bases). Deletions cut 8 bases from V and 3 bases from J, with 8 bases between. The CDR3 has 12 residues. From germline, CDR1 is MDHEN and CDR2 SYDVKM. This CDR3 reads CASGGHKNIQYF. The DNA of the CDR3 is TGTGCCAGCGGGGGCCACAAAAACATTCAGTACTTC.

The rearrangement joins TRBV4-1 to TRBJ1-1; no clear D gene. The CDR3 contains 15 residues. Germline V CDR1 and CDR2: MGHRA, YSYEKL. With 3 bases removed from V and 5 bases from J, the gap between germline ends came to 16 bases. The CDR3 is CASSQERVSGTEAFF. The CDR3 bases are TGCGCCAGCAGCCAGGAAAGGGTGAGCGGAACTGAAGCTTTCTTT.

The CDR3 DNA reads as TGTGCCAGCAGTGTACCCTCGGGGACTAATGAAAAACTGTTTTTT. This sequence encodes CASSVPSGTNEKLFF. The rearrangement links TRBV25-1 to TRBJ1-4; no definite D call. In germline, CDR1 is MGHDK, CDR2 SYGVNS. The V gene lost 4 bases and the J gene lost 2 bases, with 11 bases spanning the gap. The CDR3 runs to 15 residues.